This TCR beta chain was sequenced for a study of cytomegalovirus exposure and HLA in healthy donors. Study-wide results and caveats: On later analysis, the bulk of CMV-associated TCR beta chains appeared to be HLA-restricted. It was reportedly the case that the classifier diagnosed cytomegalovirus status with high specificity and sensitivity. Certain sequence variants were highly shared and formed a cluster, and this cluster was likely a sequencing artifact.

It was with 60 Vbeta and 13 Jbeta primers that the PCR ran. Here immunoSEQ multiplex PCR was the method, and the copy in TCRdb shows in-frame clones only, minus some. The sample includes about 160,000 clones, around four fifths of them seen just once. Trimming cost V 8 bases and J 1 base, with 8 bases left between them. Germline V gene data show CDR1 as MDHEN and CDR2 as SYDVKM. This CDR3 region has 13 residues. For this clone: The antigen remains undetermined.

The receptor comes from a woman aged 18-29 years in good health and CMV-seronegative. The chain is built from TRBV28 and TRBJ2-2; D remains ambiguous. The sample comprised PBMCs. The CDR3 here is CASRVVNTGELFF. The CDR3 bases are TGTGCCAGCCGGGTCGTGAACACCGGGGAGCTGTTTTTT.